This passage covers 22 T cell receptor beta chains from one sample sequenced in a study of shared clonotypes between healthy human individuals. TCRdb's copy holds only in-frame clones and misses some; the assay was immunoSEQ multiplex PCR. There are some 450,000 clones in the sample; roughly three quarters occur only once, and around 13% lies in the top ten. The sample consisted of PBMCs. The receptors stem from a middle-aged woman in good health. Some clones in this sample may be carry-over from other donors' samples.

Notes on this clone: One base separates it from a far larger clone, so it is likely a read error. The chain has TRBV4-2 and TRBJ2-2, with D possibly matching TRBD2 (5 bases). The CDR3 has 15 amino acids. CDR1 and CDR2 from the germline V gene are LGHNA and YNFKEQ. CDR3 sequence: CASSQEVVSTGELLF. The CDR3 DNA follows: TGTGCCAGCAGCCAAGAAGTTGTTAGCACCGGGGAGCTGCTTTTT.

This chain's CDR3 is CASSRGDLAYEQYF. The CDR3 coding sequence is TGTGCCAGCAGCCGGGGGGACCTGGCCTACGAGCAGTACTTC. The chain uses TRBV5-6 and TRBJ2-5; 7 bases map to TRBD2. The better agreement between TRBJ2-7 and the DNA end casts doubt on the J call. CDR1 is SGHDT, CDR2 YYEEEE, per germline. The CDR3 totals 14 residues.

The chain combines TRBV19 with TRBJ2-3; 7 bases fit TRBD2. Germline values: CDR1 LNHDA, CDR2 SQIVND (reference sequence). The V segment lost 3 bases and the J segment 4 bases; nucleotides outside the gene matches: 7. The CDR3 runs 15 residues. The DNA for the CDR3 is TGTGCCAGTAGTATTGGTCTAGCGGTTGCAGATACGCAGTATTTT. Protein product: CASSIGLAVADTQYF.

The chain employs TRBV7-9 and TRBJ2-7, with TRBD1 as a possible D gene (8 bases). The germline V and J ends were trimmed by 5 bases and 4 bases, with 18 bases remaining between them. Germline V lookup: CDR1 SEHNR, CDR2 FQNEAQ (reference sequence). CDR3 length: 15 amino acids. CDR3 amino acids: CASSRAGQGAYEQYF. DNA of the CDR3: TGTGCCAGCAGCCGAGCGGGGCAGGGGGCTTACGAGCAGTACTTC.

The CDR3 region has the DNA TGTGCCAGCAGTGAGGTAGGGCACGGCTACACCTTC. It is translated as CASSEVGHGYTF. The rearrangement uses TRBV6-1 and TRBJ1-2, with no clear D. V lost 3 bases, J lost 8 bases, and 10 bases lay in between. In germline, CDR1 is MNHNS, CDR2 SASEGT. The CDR3 has 12 amino acids.

For this clone: Other DNA sequences from this sample encode an identical CDR3 as well. The chain has TRBV10-3 and TRBJ2-7; D is unclear. Germline CDR1 ENHRY, CDR2 SYGVKD. V shed 3 bases and J shed 4 bases, with 4 bases lying between them. The CDR3 has 11 residues. The CDR3 reads CAISDLYEQYF. The CDR3 DNA sequence: TGTGCCATCAGTGATTTGTACGAGCAGTACTTC.

The chain uses TRBV7-2 and TRBJ2-1, with no clear D. The CDR3 is made up of 13 amino acids. The germline CDR1 and CDR2 sequences are SGHTA and FQGNSA. V lost 5 bases and J lost 9, with 14 bases in between. The CDR3 nucleotides are TGTGCCAGCAGCCCAGCGTTCACGGGTGAGCAGTTCTTC. It codes for CASSPAFTGEQFF.

As concerns this clone: This likely came from a read error, as a far larger clone is one base away. The rearrangement joins TRBV2 to TRBJ1-1; D is ambiguous. Trimming pared 6 bases from V and 0 bases from J, leaving 8 bases between. Germline CDR1 SNHLY, CDR2 FYNNEI. This CDR3 contains 13 residues. CDR3: CASRADMNTEAFF. CDR3 bases: TGTGCCAGCAGGGCAGACATGAACACTGAAGCTTTCTTT.

About this clone itself: Other nucleotide sequences from this sample produce the same CDR3. This rearrangement joins TRBV15 to TRBJ2-6; 9 bases fit TRBD2. The CDR3 consists of 15 residues. Trimming cost V 10 bases and J 0 bases; bases outside gene matches: 4. Germline CDR1 is LNHNV and CDR2 is YYDKDF (reference sequence). This CDR3 reads CASSSGTSGANVLTF. The CDR3 region has the DNA TGTGCCAGCTCTAGCGGGACCTCTGGGGCCAACGTCCTGACTTTC.

The rearrangement uses TRBV6-5 and TRBJ2-7, with 9 bases aligning to TRBD2. The CDR3 runs 15 residues. V gave up 0 bases and J gave up 3 bases; unmatched junction bases: 3. Germline values: CDR1 MNHEY, CDR2 SVGAGI. The CDR3: CASSYSGSGGYEQYF. CDR3 bases: TGTGCCAGCAGTTACTCGGGTAGCGGGGGCTACGAGCAGTACTTC.

The CDR3, as DNA: TGTGCCAGAAGCTCCTCAGAAGGGGCGTCCTACGAGCAGTACTTC. It yields the protein CARSSSEGASYEQYF. This sequence joins TRBV5-3 and TRBJ2-7, with D perhaps TRBD1 (5 bases). TRBV5-3 has ORF status, its function being uncertain. This CDR3 contains 15 residues. V lost 3 bases and J 1 base, leaving 14 bases between the germline ends.

The genes are TRBV7-9 and TRBJ1-2; maybe TRBD1 (5 bases). From germline, CDR1 is SEHNR and CDR2 FQNEAQ (reference sequence). Trimming took off 10 bases at V and 6 bases at J, with 18 bases between the two ends. This CDR3 is 13 amino acids long. CDR3 sequence reads: CAIGTERPDGYTF. The CDR3 DNA is TGTGCCATCGGGACGGAAAGACCGGATGGCTACACCTTC.

The J gene is TRBJ1-2, the V gene TRBV5-6, with D tentatively TRBD1 (5 bases). The germline V gene encodes CDR1 SGHDT and CDR2 YYEEEE. The CDR3 runs 13 residues. V dropped 4 bases and J dropped 2 bases, with 9 bases sitting between them. DNA of the CDR3: TGTGCCAGCAGCCCGGGACGGAACTATGGCTACACCTTC. Its translation is CASSPGRNYGYTF.

This clone came up once. A far more abundant clone sits one base away, making this likely a read error. The chain has TRBV29-1 and TRBJ2-5, with 7 bases aligning to TRBD2. Looked up from germline, CDR1 is SQVTM and CDR2 is ANQGSEA. The CDR3 is 12 amino acids. CDR3 region: CGVERGDGAQYF. CDR3 nucleotides: TGCGGCGTTGAACGGGGGGACGGGGCCCAGTACTTC.

This clone has at least ten counts. Given a much more abundant clone one base away, this may be a read error. The chain is built from TRBV27 and TRBJ1-1, with 12 bases that match TRBD1. Per germline, CDR1 MNHEY and CDR2 SMNVEV (reference sequence). The CDR3 is made up of 14 amino acids. The CDR3, as DNA: TGTGCCAACAGTTTCGGGACAGGGGGCAGGGAAGCTTTCTTT. Amino acid sequence: CANSFGTGGREAFF.

The gene calls are TRBV28 and TRBJ2-5, with 12 bases that match TRBD2. Germline V CDR1 and CDR2: MDHEN, SYDVKM. CDR3 length: 16 residues. The J segment lost 4 bases and the V segment lost 1 base, leaving 4 bases of the junction unmatched. The CDR3 region is CASSLYGLAGPETQYF. The CDR3 DNA reads as TGTGCCAGCAGTTTATACGGACTAGCGGGACCAGAGACCCAGTACTTC.

Points on this clone: This likely traces to a read error, being one base from a far larger clone. The sample carries other DNA sequences with the same CDR3. The chain is built from TRBV5-1 and TRBJ1-1; no clear D. This CDR3 spans 11 amino acids. CDR1 and CDR2 (germline): SGHRS, YFSETQ. The V gene lost 5 bases and the J gene lost 8 bases, with 10 bases spanning the gap. The CDR3 is CASRDYSEAFF. Here the CDR3 DNA reads TGCGCCAGCAGGGATTATTCAGAAGCTTTCTTT.

A note on this clone: Only one base separates this from a far larger clonotype, so it likely reflects a read error. The sample carries other DNA sequences with the same CDR3. The chain uses TRBV2 and TRBJ2-2; the D is unclear. There are 12 residues in the CDR3. Germline V gives CDR1 SNHLY, CDR2 FYNNEI. This CDR3 is CATSREAGELFF. The CDR3 nucleotides read TGCGCCACCTCCCGCGAAGCCGGGGAGCTGTTTTTT.

Points on this clone: A far bigger clonotype differs at one base, so this is likely a read error. Written as DNA, the CDR3 is TGTGCCTGGGGCGCAGGACAGGGGGCGAACACTGAAGCTTTCTTT. Protein sequence: CAWGAGQGANTEAFF. The chain employs TRBV30 and TRBJ1-1; TRBD1 matches at 11 bases. The CDR3 loop spans 15 amino acids. Germline CDR1 and CDR2: GTSNPN and SVGIG (reference sequence). V trimming: 5 bases; J trimming: 1 base; junction bases outside the gene matches: 6.

The chain carries TRBV25-1 and TRBJ2-2, with 7 nucleotides matching TRBD2. V shed 1 base and J 4 bases; nucleotides not matched to a gene: 9. The CDR3 loop spans 17 amino acids. Germline lookup yields CDR1 MGHDK and CDR2 SYGVNS. The CDR3 bases are TGTGCCAGCAGTGAATGGGACTACCCTGCCGGCACCGGGGAGCTGTTTTTT. Translating it yields CASSEWDYPAGTGELFF.

V and J are TRBV5-1 and TRBJ2-1, with 8 nucleotides matching TRBD2. Per germline, CDR1 SGHRS and CDR2 YFSETQ. V lost 0 bases, J lost 0 bases, and 5 bases stayed unmatched. This CDR3 has 17 amino acids. CDR3 nucleotide sequence: TGCGCCAGCAGCTTGGTTAGCGGGACAAGCTCCTACAATGAGCAGTTCTTC. This translates into CASSLVSGTSSYNEQFF.

This chain connects TRBV28 to TRBJ2-7, with a weak D call TRBD2 (5 bases). Germline CDR1 is MDHEN and CDR2 is SYDVKM. This CDR3 is 14 amino acids long. The V and J ends lost 6 bases and 3 bases respectively, with 15 bases between them. This CDR3 is CASSLADRYYEQYF. The CDR3 region has the DNA TGTGCCAGCAGCCTAGCCGATCGGTACTACGAGCAGTACTTC. Looking up the rest from reference TRBV28 and TRBJ2-7 gives the full variable domain: DVKVTQSSRYLVKRTGEKVFLECVQDMDHENMFWYRQDPGLGLRLIYFSYDVKMKEKGDIPEGYSVSREKKERFSLILESASTNQTSMYLCASSLADRYYEQYFGPGTRLTVT.